Presented here are 14 T cell receptor beta chains from one specimen sequenced in a study of blood T cell repertoires in COVID-19. The assay was immunoSEQ multiplex PCR, and TCRdb's table has in-frame clones only and misses some. The table lists 200,000 to 300,000 clones, around 90% of them singletons, with around 1.4% in the top ten. Sequencing input: peripheral blood. The receptors originated from a man older than 75 with acute or convalescent COVID-19.

The gene calls are TRBV9 and TRBJ1-1; TRBD1 might be the D (6 bases). V was clipped by 1 base and J by 1 base, with 8 bases between them. CDR1 SGDLS and CDR2 YYNGEE come from the germline V gene. This CDR3 contains 14 residues. CDR3 nucleotide sequence: TGTGCCAGCAGCGTAAGACAGGAGAACACTGAAGCTTTCTTT. As protein: CASSVRQENTEAFF.

V gene TRBV6-5 combines with J gene TRBJ2-3; 7 bases are a match to TRBD1. J lost 4 bases, V lost 6 bases, and 7 bases had no gene match. The CDR3 length is 14 residues. The V gene's germline CDR1 is MNHEY and CDR2 SVGAGI. The CDR3 nucleotides read TGTGCCAGCAGCCATCCGGACAGGTCAGATACGCAGTATTTT. Encoded protein: CASSHPDRSDTQYF.

The chain combines TRBV5-1 with TRBJ2-2, with D possibly being TRBD1 (6 bases). V gave up 6 bases and J gave up 0 bases, with 18 bases separating them. The CDR3 has 17 amino acids. Germline V gene sequence: CDR1 SGHRS, CDR2 YFSETQ. The CDR3 sequence is CASNNLGGPANTGELFF. CDR3 nucleotide sequence: TGCGCCAGCAATAACCTAGGGGGTCCAGCGAACACCGGGGAGCTGTTTTTT.

V usage is TRBV3-1 (or the pseudogene TRBV3-2) and J usage is TRBJ1-1; perhaps TRBD1 as D (6 bases). In germline, CDR1 is LGHDT, CDR2 YNNKEL (reference sequence). The CDR3 is 15 amino acids. V shed 2 bases and J shed 0 bases, with 10 bases lying between them. In DNA form, the CDR3 reads TGTGCCAGCAGCCAAACGGACAGCATGAACACTGAAGCTTTCTTT. Translation gives CASSQTDSMNTEAFF.

The gene calls are TRBV7-9 and TRBJ2-7; D possibly corresponds to TRBD2 (5 bases). The CDR3 has 13 amino acids. V was trimmed by 2 bases and J by 2 bases, leaving 7 bases between them. Germline loops: CDR1 SEHNR, CDR2 FQNEAQ (reference sequence). The CDR3 region is CASSLPGAYEQYF. CDR3 sequence (DNA): TGTGCCAGCAGCTTACCCGGGGCCTACGAGCAGTACTTC. The complete variable domain, with remaining parts taken from reference TRBV7-9 and TRBJ2-7, reads DTGVSQNPRHKITKRGQNVTFRCDPISEHNRLYWYRQTLGQGPEFLTYFQNEAQLEKSRLLSDRFSAERPKGSFSTLEIQRTEQGDSAMYLCASSLPGAYEQYFGPGTRLTVT.

This clone was found once. The rearrangement uses TRBV9 and TRBJ2-7; no clear D gene. The germline gives CDR1 SGDLS, CDR2 YYNGEE. V was cut by 0 bases and J by 0 bases, with 7 bases left in between. The CDR3 covers 14 residues. This chain's CDR3 is CASSVALSSYEQYF. CDR3 sequence (DNA): TGTGCCAGCAGCGTAGCCCTCTCCTCCTACGAGCAGTACTTC.

The genes are TRBV28 and TRBJ2-7, with TRBD2 matching over 7 bases. Germline assignment: CDR1 MDHEN and CDR2 SYDVKM. The length of the CDR3 is 15 residues. The J segment lost 7 bases and the V segment lost 5 bases, leaving 14 bases of the junction unmatched. The CDR3, as DNA: TGTGCCAGCAGTCCCCCCCCCGGGAGGAGAGGGGAGCAGTACTTC. As protein: CASSPPPGRRGEQYF.

This chain links TRBV5-6 with TRBJ1-1, with D possibly matching TRBD1 (5 bases). Germline-derived CDR1 and CDR2 are SGHDT and YYEEEE. V lost 0 bases, J lost 4 bases, and 22 bases lay in between. The CDR3 consists of 18 residues. DNA of the CDR3: TGTGCCAGCAGCTTGGCCAGGGAAGTACCGACTCGGATCACTGAAGCTTTCTTT. Amino acid sequence: CASSLAREVPTRITEAFF.

The chain uses TRBV5-4 and TRBJ2-2; possibly TRBD2 for D (6 bases). Germline CDR1 and CDR2: SGHNT and YYREEE (reference sequence). V was shortened by 6 bases and J by 4 bases, with 19 bases between the two germline ends. This CDR3 contains 16 residues. Here the CDR3 reads CASTRGTGVVTGELFF. In DNA, the CDR3 is TGTGCCAGCACTCGAGGGACGGGGGTAGTCACCGGGGAGCTGTTTTTT.

The chain employs TRBV2 and TRBJ2-5, with D unresolved. Per the germline V gene, CDR1 is SNHLY and CDR2 is FYNNEI. V was clipped by 2 bases and J by 4 bases, with 8 bases between them. The CDR3 spans 13 residues. CDR3 sequence (DNA): TGTGCCAGCAGTGAACTCTCCGTAGAGACCCAGTACTTC. It is translated as CASSELSVETQYF.

The chain recombines TRBV19 with TRBJ2-3, with 8 bases fitting TRBD2. This CDR3 comprises 15 residues. From germline, CDR1 is LNHDA and CDR2 SQIVND (reference sequence). V shed 5 bases and J 3 bases; nucleotides not matched to a gene: 7. CDR3 sequence reads: CASSRRGVGTDTQYF. The CDR3 bases are TGTGCCAGTAGTCGGCGGGGGGTTGGTACAGATACGCAGTATTTT.

V is TRBV7-2 and J is TRBJ2-7, with TRBD2 matching 9 bases. V dropped 4 bases and J dropped 6; count of bases not matched to a gene: 10. The CDR3 is 15 residues long. Germline V lookup: CDR1 SGHTA, CDR2 FQGNSA. CDR3 nucleotides: TGTGCCAGCAGCTCCTCTTTAGCGGGAGATGGCGAGCAGTACTTC. The encoded protein is CASSSSLAGDGEQYF.

This clone was detected only once. This chain uses TRBV19 with TRBJ1-1, with D tentatively TRBD1 (5 bases). V was pared by 5 bases and J by 1 base, with 8 bases between. The V gene's germline CDR1 is LNHDA and CDR2 SQIVND (reference sequence). The length of the CDR3 is 13 residues. CDR3 coding DNA: TGTGCCAGTAGTGGGACTCGGAACACTGAAGCTTTCTTT. Translated, it gives CASSGTRNTEAFF.

V is TRBV7-6 and J is TRBJ2-6, with 7 bases lining up with TRBD1. Germline assignment: CDR1 SGHVS and CDR2 FNYEAQ. This CDR3 comprises 15 residues. J gave up 2 bases and V 5 bases, and 3 bases lay outside the gene matches. The CDR3, as DNA: TGTGCCAGCAGCCAGCAGGGGGCTGGGGCCAACGTCCTGACTTTC. It translates to CASSQQGAGANVLTF.